This TCR beta chain was identified in a study of Ad26.COV2.S vaccination and SARS-CoV-2 variants. Study-level information: Into the muscle, Ad26.COV2.S was dosed once or twice, 56 days apart.

The method was immunoSEQ multiplex PCR; TCRdb's version includes in-frame clones alone and lacks a portion of them. The table records about 460,000 clones, 80% to 90% of them present only once. Turning to this clone: Its specificity is not known.

Treatment of the sample: 15 to 20 received Ad26.COV2.S at low or high dose, single or two shots; 5 received placebo; per-sample allocation not given. It was on day 63 after the first vaccine or placebo injection that samples were taken. Ad26 vector vaccine expressed Wuhan-strain SARS-CoV-2 spike. Broader study findings: Vaccine recipients had higher spike-specific TCR breadth than placebo recipients.

This clonotype originated in a person aged 18 to 59 who received the Ad26.COV2.S COVID-19 vaccine or a placebo. The sequencing here drew on peripheral blood, taken in a trial of Ad26.COV2.S vaccine versus placebo.

The CDR3 region has the DNA TGTGCCAGCAGTTTTACAGCCTTGAACACTGAAGCTTTCTTT. This encodes CASSFTALNTEAFF. The chain has TRBV27 and TRBJ1-1; D not resolved. The V gene's germline CDR1 is MNHEY and CDR2 SMNVEV (reference sequence). With 3 bases removed from V and 0 bases from J, the gap between germline ends came to 8 bases. The CDR3 contains 14 residues.